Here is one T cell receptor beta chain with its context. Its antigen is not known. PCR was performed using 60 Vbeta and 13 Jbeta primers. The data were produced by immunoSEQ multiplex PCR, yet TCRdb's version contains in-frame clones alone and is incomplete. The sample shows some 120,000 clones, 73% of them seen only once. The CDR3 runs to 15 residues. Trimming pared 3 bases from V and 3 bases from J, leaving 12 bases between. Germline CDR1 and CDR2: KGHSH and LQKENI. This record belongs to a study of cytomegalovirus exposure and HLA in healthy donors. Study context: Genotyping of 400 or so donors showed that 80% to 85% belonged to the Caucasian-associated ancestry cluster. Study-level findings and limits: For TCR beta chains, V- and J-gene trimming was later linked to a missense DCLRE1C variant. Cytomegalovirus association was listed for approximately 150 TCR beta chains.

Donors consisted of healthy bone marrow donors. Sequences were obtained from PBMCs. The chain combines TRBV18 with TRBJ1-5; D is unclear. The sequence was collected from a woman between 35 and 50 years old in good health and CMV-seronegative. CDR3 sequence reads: CASSPAAVVNQPQHF. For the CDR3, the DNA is TGTGCCAGCTCACCGGCGGCGGTCGTCAATCAGCCCCAGCATTTT.